The text below deals with one TCR beta chain. This record belongs to a study of blood T cell repertoires in COVID-19. Produced via immunoSEQ multiplex PCR; TCRdb's table is partial and in-frame only. The table lists around 70,000 clones, 80% of them singletons, with about 12% in the top ten. CDR1 LGHNA and CDR2 YSLEER come from the germline V gene. V shed 1 base and J 4 bases; nucleotides not matched to a gene: 19. The CDR3 loop spans 20 amino acids. This receptor was taken from a human donor in a cohort sampled during active COVID-19. Sequencing was done on a sample of peripheral blood. J is TRBJ1-1 and V is TRBV4-3; TRBD1 aligns across 9 bases. The CDR3 reads CASSQAGTGRRGSWGTEAFF. In DNA, the CDR3 is TGCGCCAGCAGCCAAGCCGGGACAGGGCGAAGGGGTAGTTGGGGCACTGAAGCTTTCTTT.